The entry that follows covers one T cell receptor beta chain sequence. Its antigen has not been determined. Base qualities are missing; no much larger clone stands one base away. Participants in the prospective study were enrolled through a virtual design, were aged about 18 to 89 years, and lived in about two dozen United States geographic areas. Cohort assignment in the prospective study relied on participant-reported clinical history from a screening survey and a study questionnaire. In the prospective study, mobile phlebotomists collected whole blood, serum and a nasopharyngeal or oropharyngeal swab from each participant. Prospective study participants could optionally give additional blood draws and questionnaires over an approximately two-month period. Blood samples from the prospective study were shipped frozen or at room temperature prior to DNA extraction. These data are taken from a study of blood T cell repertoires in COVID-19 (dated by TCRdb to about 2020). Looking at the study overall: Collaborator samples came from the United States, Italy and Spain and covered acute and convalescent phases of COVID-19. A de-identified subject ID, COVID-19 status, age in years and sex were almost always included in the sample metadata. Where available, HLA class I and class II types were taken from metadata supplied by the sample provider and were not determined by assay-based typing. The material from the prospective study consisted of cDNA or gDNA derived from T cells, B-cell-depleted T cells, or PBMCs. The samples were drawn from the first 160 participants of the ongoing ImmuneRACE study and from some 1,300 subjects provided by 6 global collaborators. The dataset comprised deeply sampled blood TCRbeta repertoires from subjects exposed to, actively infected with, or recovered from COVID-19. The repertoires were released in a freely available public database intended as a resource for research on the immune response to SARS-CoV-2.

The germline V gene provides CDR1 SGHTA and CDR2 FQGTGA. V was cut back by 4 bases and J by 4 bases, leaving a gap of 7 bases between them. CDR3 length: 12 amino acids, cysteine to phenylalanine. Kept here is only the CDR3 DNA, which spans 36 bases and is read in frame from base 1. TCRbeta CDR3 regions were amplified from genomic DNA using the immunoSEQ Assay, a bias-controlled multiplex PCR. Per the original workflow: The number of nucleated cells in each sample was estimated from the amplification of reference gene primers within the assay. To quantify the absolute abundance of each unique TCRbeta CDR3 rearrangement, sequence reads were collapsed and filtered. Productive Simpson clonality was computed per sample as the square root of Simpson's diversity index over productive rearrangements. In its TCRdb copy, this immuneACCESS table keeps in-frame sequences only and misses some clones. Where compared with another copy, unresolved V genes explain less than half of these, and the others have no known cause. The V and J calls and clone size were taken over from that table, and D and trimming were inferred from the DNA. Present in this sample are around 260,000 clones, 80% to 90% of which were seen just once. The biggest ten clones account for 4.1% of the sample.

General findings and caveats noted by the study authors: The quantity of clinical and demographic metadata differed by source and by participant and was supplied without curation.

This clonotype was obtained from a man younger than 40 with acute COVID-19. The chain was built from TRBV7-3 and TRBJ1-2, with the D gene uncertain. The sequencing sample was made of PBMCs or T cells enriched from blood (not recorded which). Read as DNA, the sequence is TGTGCCAGCAGCTACCGGTCCTATGGCTACACCTTC. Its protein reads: CASSYRSYGYTF.